This entry lists 5 T cell receptor beta chains sequenced from one sample in a study of shared clonotypes between healthy human individuals. The assay was immunoSEQ multiplex PCR, and TCRdb's table has in-frame clones only and misses some. Among roughly 1,600,000 clones, 97% to 99% were seen once, and the ten largest hold around 0.38%. Sequenced: naive CD4+ T cells sorted from blood. Subset given: CD45RA+ positively selected. These receptors were collected from a man younger than 40 in good health.

This clone was counted a single time. The chain is built from TRBV5-8 and TRBJ2-2; 8 bases are a match to TRBD1. V lost 1 base and J lost 5; bases outside the gene matches: 4. Germline CDR1 and CDR2: SGHTS and YDEGEE. The CDR3 loop spans 15 amino acids. Written as DNA, the CDR3 is TGTGCCAGCAGCTTGCGGCAGGGGGCTACCGGGGAGCTGTTTTTT. Protein: CASSLRQGATGELFF.

The J gene is TRBJ2-5, the V gene TRBV5-1; the match to TRBD2 covers 7 bases. V dropped 4 bases and J dropped 2; count of bases not matched to a gene: 8. This CDR3 comprises 15 residues. CDR1 SGHRS and CDR2 YFSETQ come from the germline V gene. The CDR3 region is CASSQNGLEQETQYF. CDR3 nucleotide sequence: TGCGCCAGCAGCCAAAATGGACTAGAACAAGAGACCCAGTACTTC.

V is TRBV2 and J is TRBJ2-1, with D maybe TRBD2 (5 bases). Germline CDR1 SNHLY, CDR2 FYNNEI. The V gene lost 7 bases and the J gene lost 5 bases, with 18 bases spanning the gap. The CDR3 totals 15 residues. The CDR3 here is CASTPTGLIHNEQFF. The DNA of the CDR3 is TGTGCCAGCACCCCCACGGGGTTAATCCACAATGAGCAGTTCTTC. Drawing the rest from reference TRBV2 and TRBJ2-1, the complete variable domain is EPEVTQTPSHQVTQMGQEVILRCVPISNHLYFYWYRQILGQKVEFLVSFYNNEISEKSEIFDDQFSVERPDGSNFTLKIRSTKLEDSAMYFCASTPTGLIHNEQFFGPGTRLTVL.

This clone was counted once. This chain connects TRBV7-3 to TRBJ2-1, with 7 bases matching TRBD2. The CDR3 has 15 residues. Germline trimming cut 5 bases from V and 3 bases from J; bases unmatched to any gene: 7. In germline, CDR1 is SGHTA, CDR2 FQGTGA. This CDR3 is CASSRGLVGYNEQFF. CDR3 sequence (DNA): TGTGCCAGCAGCCGAGGACTAGTCGGCTACAATGAGCAGTTCTTC.

The chain combines TRBV7-9 with TRBJ1-5, with 9 bases that match TRBD1. V shed 3 bases, J shed 7 bases, and the junction held 16 bases outside the gene matches. The length of the CDR3 is 18 residues. The V gene's germline CDR1 is SEHNR and CDR2 FQNEAQ (reference sequence). The CDR3 nucleotides are TGTGCCAGCAGCTTCGCTACCGGGACAGGGAAGGGAAGGCAGCCCCAGCATTTT. Amino acids: CASSFATGTGKGRQPQHF.